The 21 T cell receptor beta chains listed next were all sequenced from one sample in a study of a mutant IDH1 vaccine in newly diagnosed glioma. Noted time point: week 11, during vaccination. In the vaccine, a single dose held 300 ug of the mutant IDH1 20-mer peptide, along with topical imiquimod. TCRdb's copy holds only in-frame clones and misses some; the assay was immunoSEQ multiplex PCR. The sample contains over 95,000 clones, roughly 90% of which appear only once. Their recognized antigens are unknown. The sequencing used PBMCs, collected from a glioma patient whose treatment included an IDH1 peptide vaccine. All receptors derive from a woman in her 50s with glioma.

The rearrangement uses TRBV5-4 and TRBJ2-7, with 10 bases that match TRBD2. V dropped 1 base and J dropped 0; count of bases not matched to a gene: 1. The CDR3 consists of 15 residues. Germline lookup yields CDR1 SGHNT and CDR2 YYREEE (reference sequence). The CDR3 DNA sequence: TGTGCCAGCAGCTTGAGCGGGAGGGCCTCCTACGAGCAGTACTTC. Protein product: CASSLSGRASYEQYF.

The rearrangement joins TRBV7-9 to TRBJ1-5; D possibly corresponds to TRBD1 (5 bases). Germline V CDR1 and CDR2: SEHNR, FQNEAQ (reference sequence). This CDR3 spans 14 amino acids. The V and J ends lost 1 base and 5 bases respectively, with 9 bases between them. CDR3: CASSLGGRDQPQHF. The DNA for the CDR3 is TGTGCCAGCAGCTTAGGGGGCCGAGATCAGCCCCAGCATTTT.

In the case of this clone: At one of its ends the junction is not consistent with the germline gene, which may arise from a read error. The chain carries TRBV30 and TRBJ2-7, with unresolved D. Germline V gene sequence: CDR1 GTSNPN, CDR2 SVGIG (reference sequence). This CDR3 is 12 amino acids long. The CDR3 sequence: CVWKQSSYEQYF. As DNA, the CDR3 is TGTGTCTGGAAACAGAGCTCCTACGAGCAGTACTTC.

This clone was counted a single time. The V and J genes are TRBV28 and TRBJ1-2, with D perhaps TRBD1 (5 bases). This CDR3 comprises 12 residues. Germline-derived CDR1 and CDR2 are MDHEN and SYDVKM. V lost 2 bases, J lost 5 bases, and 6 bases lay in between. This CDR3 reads CASSLQGYGYTF. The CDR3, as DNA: TGTGCCAGCAGTTTACAGGGTTATGGCTACACCTTC.

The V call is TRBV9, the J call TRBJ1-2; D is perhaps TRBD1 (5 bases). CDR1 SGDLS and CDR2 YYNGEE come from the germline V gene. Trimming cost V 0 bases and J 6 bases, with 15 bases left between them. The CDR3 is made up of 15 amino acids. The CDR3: CASSVAKAGMDGYTF. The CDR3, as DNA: TGTGCCAGCAGCGTAGCTAAGGCAGGGATGGATGGCTACACCTTC.

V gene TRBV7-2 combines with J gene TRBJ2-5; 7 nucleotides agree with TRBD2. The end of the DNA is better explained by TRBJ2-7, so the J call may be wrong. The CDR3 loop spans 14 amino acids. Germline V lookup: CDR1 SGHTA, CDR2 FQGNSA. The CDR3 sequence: CASSPLGGSYEQYF. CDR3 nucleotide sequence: TGTGCCAGCAGCCCTCTGGGCGGGAGTTACGAGCAGTACTTC.

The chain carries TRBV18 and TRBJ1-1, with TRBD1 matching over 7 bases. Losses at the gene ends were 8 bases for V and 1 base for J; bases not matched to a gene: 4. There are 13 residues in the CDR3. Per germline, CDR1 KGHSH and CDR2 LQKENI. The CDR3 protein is CASTGQPNTEAFF. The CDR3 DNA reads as TGTGCCAGCACGGGACAGCCGAACACTGAAGCTTTCTTT.

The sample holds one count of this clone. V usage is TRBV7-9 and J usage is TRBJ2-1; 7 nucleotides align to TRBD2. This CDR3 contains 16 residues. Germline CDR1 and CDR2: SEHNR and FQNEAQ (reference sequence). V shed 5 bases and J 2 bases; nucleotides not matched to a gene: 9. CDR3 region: CASSPWAGVAYNEQFF. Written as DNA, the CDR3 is TGTGCCAGCAGCCCATGGGCGGGAGTGGCCTACAATGAGCAGTTCTTC.

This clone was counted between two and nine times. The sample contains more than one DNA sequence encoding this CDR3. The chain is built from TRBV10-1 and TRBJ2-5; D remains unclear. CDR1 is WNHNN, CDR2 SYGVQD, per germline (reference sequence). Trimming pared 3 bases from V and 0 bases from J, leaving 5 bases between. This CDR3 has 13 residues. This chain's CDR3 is CASSEGHQETQYF. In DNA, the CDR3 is TGCGCCAGCAGTGAAGGGCACCAAGAGACCCAGTACTTC.

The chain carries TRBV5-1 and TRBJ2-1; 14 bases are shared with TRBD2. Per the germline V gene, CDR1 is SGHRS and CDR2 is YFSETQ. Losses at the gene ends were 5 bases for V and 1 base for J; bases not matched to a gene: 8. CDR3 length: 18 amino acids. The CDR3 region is CASRGGTSGSQSYNEQFF. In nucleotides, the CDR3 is TGCGCCAGCAGAGGGGGGACTAGCGGGAGTCAATCCTACAATGAGCAGTTCTTC.

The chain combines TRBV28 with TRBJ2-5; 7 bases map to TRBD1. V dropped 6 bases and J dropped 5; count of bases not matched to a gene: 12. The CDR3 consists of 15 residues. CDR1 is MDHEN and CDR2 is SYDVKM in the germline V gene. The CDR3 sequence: CASSLGTGVLETQYF. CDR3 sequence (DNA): TGTGCCAGCAGCTTAGGCACAGGGGTTTTGGAGACCCAGTACTTC. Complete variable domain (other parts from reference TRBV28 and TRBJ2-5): DVKVTQSSRYLVKRTGEKVFLECVQDMDHENMFWYRQDPGLGLRLIYFSYDVKMKEKGDIPEGYSVSREKKERFSLILESASTNQTSMYLCASSLGTGVLETQYFGPGTRLLVL.

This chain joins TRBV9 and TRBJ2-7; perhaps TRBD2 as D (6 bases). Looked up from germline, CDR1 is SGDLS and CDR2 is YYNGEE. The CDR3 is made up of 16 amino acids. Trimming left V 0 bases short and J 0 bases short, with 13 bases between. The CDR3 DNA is TGTGCCAGCAGCGTAGGGGGTCGGGAGAGCTCCTACGAGCAGTACTTC. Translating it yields CASSVGGRESSYEQYF.

The CDR3 DNA is TGCGCCAGCAGCTCCGGACGAAGCTCCTACAATGAGCAGTTCTTC. This translates into CASSSGRSSYNEQFF. The chain joins TRBV5-1 to TRBJ2-1; D gene unclear. This CDR3 is built from 15 residues. The germline V and J ends were trimmed by 3 bases and 0 bases, with 10 bases remaining between them. CDR1 and CDR2 from the germline V gene are SGHRS and YFSETQ.

CDR3 protein: CASSESRTGGNYGYTF. The CDR3, as DNA: TGTGCCAGCAGTGAGTCCCGGACAGGGGGCAACTATGGCTACACCTTC. The chain links TRBV27 to TRBJ1-2, with 11 bases fitting TRBD1. The CDR3 has 16 amino acids. Per germline, CDR1 MNHEY and CDR2 SMNVEV (reference sequence). Trimming took 5 bases from V and 2 from J; bases not matched to a gene: 7.

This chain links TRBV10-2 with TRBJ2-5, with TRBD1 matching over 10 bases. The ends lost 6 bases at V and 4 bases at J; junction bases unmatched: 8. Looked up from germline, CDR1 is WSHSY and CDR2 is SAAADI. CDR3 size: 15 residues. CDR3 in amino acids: CASSERTGGSETQYF. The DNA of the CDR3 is TGCGCCAGCAGCGAACGGACAGGGGGTTCAGAGACCCAGTACTTC.

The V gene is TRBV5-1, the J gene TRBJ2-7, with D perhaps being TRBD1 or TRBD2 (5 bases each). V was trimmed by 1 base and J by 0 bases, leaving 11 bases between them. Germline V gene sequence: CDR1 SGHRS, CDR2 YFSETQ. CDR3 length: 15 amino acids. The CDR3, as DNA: TGCGCCAGCAGCTTGACGACAGAGGGCTCCTACGAGCAGTACTTC. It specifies CASSLTTEGSYEQYF.

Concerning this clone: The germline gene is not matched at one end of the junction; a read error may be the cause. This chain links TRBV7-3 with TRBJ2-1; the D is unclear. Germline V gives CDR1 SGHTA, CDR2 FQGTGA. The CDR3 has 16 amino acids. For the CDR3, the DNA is TGTGCCAGCAGCCCCGGCTCAAGTCGCTCCTATAATGAGCAGTTCTTC. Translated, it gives CASSPGSSRSYNEQFF.

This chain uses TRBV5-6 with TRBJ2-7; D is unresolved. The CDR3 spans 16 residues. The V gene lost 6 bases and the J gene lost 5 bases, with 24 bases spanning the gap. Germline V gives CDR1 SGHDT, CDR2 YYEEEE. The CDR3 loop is CASNPLVYGRANEQYF. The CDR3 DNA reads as TGTGCCAGCAACCCTTTAGTATACGGCCGCGCGAACGAGCAGTACTTC.

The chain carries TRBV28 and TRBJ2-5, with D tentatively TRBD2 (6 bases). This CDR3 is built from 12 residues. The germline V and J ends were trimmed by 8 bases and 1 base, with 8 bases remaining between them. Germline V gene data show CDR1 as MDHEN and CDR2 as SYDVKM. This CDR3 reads CASGRSQETQYF. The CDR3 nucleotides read TGTGCCAGCGGGAGGAGCCAAGAGACCCAGTACTTC.

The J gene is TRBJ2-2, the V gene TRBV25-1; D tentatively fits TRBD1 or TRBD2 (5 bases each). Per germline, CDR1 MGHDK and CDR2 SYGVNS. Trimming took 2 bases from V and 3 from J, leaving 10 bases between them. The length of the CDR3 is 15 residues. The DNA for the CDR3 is TGTGCCAGCAGTGAAGCTGGGGGTGACACCGGGGAGCTGTTTTTT. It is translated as CASSEAGGDTGELFF. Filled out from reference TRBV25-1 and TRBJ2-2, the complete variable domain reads EADIYQTPRYLVIGTGKKITLECSQTMGHDKMYWYQQDPGMELHLIHYSYGVNSTEKGDLSSESTVSRIRTEHFPLTLESARPSHTSQYLCASSEAGGDTGELFFGEGSRLTVL.

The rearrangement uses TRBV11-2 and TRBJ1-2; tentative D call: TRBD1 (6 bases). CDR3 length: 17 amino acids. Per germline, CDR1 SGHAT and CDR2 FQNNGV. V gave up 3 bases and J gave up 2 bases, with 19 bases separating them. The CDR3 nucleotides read TGTGCCAGCAGCTTTTCAGGGGCAGGTTTAATAAACTATGGCTACACCTTC. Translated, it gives CASSFSGAGLINYGYTF. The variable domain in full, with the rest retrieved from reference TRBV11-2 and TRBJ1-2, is EAGVAQSPRYKIIEKRQSVAFWCNPISGHATLYWYQQILGQGPKLLIQFQNNGVVDDSQLPKDRFSAERLKGVDSTLKIQPAKLEDSAVYLCASSFSGAGLINYGYTFGSGTRLTVV.